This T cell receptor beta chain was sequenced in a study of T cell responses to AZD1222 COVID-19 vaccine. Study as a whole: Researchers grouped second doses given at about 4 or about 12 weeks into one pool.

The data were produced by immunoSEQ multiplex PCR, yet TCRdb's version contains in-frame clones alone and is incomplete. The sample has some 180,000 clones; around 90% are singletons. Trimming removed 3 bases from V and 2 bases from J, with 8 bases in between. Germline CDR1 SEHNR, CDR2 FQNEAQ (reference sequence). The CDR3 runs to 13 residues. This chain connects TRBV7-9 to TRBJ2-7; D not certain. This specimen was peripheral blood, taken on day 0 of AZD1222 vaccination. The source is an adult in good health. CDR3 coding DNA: TGTGCCAGCAGCTTTTCGGATCCCTACGAGCAGTACTTC. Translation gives CASSFSDPYEQYF.